The entry below gives a single TCR beta chain sequence along with its context. Its cognate antigen is unknown. The study sampled blood at baseline, cycle 4 day 1, and cycle 7 day 1. This entry is derived from a study of OX40 agonist ivuxolimab in advanced cancers. Study context: Partial responses were recorded for three patients, including one with hepatocellular carcinoma and two with cutaneous melanoma. Findings and limits, study-wide: People who partly responded at 0.1-3.0 mg/kg had some of the least clonal expansion seen.

The protocol was immunoSEQ multiplex PCR, while the TCRdb copy is restricted to in-frame clones and leaves out a portion. The sample has roughly 63,000 clones, 89% seen once; the top ten hold about 11%. Germline CDR1 MNHEY, CDR2 SMNVEV (reference sequence). V was pared by 3 bases and J by 8 bases, with 13 bases between. The CDR3 totals 13 residues. The sequence came from an adult with an advanced solid tumor such as melanoma, head and neck, liver or kidney cancer. V gene TRBV27 combines with J gene TRBJ1-2; D gene unclear. Sequenced material: CD4+ or CD8+ T cells sorted from blood, taken in a trial of the OX40 agonist ivuxolimab. The CDR3 DNA follows: TGTGCCAGCAGTTTGATGGGAGTGGGGGGCTACACCTTC. This gives the protein CASSLMGVGGYTF.